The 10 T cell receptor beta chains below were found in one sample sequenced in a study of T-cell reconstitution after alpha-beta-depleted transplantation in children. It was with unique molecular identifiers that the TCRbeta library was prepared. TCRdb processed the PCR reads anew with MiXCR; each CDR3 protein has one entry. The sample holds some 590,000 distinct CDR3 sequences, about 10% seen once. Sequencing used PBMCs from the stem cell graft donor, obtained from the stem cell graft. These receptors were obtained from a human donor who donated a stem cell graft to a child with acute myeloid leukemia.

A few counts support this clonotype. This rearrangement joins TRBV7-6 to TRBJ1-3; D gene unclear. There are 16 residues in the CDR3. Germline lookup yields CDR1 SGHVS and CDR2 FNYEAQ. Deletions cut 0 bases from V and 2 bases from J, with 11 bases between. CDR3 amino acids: CASSLAVPGTGNTIYF. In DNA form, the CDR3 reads TGTGCCAGCAGCTTAGCGGTACCCGGGACTGGAAACACCATATATTTT.

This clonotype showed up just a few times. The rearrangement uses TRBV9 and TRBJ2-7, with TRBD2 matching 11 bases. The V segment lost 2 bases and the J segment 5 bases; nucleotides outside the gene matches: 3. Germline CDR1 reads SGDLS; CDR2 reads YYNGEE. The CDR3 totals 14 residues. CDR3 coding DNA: TGTGCCAGCAGCGTTAGCGGGAGGGTCAACGAGCAGTACTTC. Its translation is CASSVSGRVNEQYF.

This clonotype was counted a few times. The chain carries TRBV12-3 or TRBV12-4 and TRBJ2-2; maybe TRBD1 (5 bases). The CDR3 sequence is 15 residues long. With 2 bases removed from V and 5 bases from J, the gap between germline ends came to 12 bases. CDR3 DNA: TGTGCCAGCAGTTTAAGGGGCGGACCGACCGGGGAGCTGTTTTTT. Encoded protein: CASSLRGGPTGELFF.

The CDR3 nucleotides read TGTGCCAGCAGTTTAGCGGGGACAGGTGAGGGCTACACCTTC. Protein: CASSLAGTGEGYTF. V and J are TRBV12-3 or TRBV12-4 and TRBJ1-2, with 8 positions matching TRBD1. The CDR3 is 14 amino acids. After removal of 0 bases from V and 8 bases from J, the junction contained 5 bases not matched to a gene.

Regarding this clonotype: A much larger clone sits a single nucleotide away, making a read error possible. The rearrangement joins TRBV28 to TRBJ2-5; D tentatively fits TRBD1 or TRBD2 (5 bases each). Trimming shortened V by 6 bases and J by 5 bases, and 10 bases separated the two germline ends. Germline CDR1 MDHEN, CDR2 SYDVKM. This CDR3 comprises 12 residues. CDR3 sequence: CASSPGHETQYF. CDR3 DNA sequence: TGTGCCAGCAGCCCGGGGCACGAGACCCAGTACTTC.

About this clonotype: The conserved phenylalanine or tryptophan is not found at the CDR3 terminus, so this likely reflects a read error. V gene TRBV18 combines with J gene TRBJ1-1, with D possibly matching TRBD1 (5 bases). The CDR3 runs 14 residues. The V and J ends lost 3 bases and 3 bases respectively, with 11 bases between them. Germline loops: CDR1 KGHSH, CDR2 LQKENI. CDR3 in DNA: TGTGCCAGCTCACCTCGACAGCGGGACACTGAAGCTTTCCTT. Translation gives CASSPRQRDTEAFL.

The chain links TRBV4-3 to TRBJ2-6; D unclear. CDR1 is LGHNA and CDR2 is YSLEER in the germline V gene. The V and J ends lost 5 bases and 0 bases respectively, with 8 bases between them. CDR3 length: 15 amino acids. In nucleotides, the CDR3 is TGCGCCAGCAGCGTGGTCGCCTCTGGGGCCAACGTCCTGACTTTC. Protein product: CASSVVASGANVLTF.

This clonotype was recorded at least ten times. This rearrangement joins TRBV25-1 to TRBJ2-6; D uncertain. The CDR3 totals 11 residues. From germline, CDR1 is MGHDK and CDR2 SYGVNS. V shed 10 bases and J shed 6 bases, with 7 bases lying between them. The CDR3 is CAMEEANVLTF. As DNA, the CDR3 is TGTGCCATGGAAGAGGCCAACGTCCTGACTTTC.

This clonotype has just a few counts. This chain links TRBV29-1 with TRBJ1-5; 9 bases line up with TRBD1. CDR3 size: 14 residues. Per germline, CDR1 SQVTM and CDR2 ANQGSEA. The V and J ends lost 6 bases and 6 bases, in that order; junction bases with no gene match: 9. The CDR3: CSVRDREGSQPQHF. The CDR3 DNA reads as TGCAGCGTGAGGGACAGGGAGGGAAGTCAGCCCCAGCATTTT.

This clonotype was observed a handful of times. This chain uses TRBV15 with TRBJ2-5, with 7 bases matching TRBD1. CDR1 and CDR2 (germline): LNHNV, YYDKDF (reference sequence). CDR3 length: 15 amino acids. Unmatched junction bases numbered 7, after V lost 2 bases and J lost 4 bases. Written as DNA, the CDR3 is TGTGCCACCAGCAGATCGAGGGGGCGCGTAGAGACCCAGTACTTC. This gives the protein CATSRSRGRVETQYF.